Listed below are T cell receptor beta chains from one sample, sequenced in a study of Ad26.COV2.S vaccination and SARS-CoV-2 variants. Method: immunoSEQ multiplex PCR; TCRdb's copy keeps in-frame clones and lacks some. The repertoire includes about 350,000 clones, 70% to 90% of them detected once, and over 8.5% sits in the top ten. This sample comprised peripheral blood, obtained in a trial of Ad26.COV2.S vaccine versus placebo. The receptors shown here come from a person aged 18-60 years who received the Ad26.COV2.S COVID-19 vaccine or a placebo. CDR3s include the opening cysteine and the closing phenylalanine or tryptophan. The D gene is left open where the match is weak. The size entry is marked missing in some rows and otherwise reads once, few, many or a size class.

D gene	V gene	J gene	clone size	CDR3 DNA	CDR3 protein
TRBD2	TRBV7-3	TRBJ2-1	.	TGTGCCAGCAGCCCTATGAAGCGGGAGTTAGGCAATGAGCAGTTCTTC	CASSPMKRELGNEQFF
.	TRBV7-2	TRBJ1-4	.	TGTGCCAGCAGCCTCAGACCTCCTCTGGAAAAACTGTTTTTT	CASSLRPPLEKLFF
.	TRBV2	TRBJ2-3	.	TGTGCCAGCAGCGGCGGGATCACAGATACGCAGTATTTT	CASSGGITDTQYF
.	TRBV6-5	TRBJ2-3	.	TGTGCCAGCAGTCCCGGTCCGACAGATACGCAGTATTTT	CASSPGPTDTQYF
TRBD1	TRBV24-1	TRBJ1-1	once	TGTGCCACCAGTGAGTCGGGACAGGGGGCCGCTGAAGCTTTCTTT	CATSESGQGAAEAFF
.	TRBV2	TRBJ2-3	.	TGTGCCAGCAAAATAGGTGGGGCCGGTATTACAGATACGCAGTATTTT	CASKIGGAGITDTQYF
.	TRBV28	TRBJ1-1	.	TGTGCCAGCAGGGCGACAGGGAACACTGAAGCTTTCTTT	CASRATGNTEAFF
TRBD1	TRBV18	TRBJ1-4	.	TGTGCCAGCTCACGGCCGGGACAGGAGAATGAAAAACTGTTTTTT	CASSRPGQENEKLFF
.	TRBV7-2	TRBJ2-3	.	TGTGCCAGCAGACTAGCCTTAGGGGGCACAGATACGCAGTATTTT	CASRLALGGTDTQYF
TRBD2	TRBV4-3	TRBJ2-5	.	TGCGCCAGCAGCCAAATCATGACTAGCGGACAAGAGACCCAGTACTTC	CASSQIMTSGQETQYF
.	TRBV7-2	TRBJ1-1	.	TGTGCCAGCAGCCCCGCGCGCCGGGGGAACACTGAAGCTTTCTTT	CASSPARRGNTEAFF
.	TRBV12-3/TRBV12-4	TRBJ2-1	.	TGTGCCAGCTCACAGGCTTTAGGTTATGAGCAGTTCTTC	CASSQALGYEQFF
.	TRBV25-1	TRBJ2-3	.	TGTGCCAGCTCGAGAACCACAGGGTCCCCCACAGGGACGCAGTATTTT	CASSRTTGSPTGTQYF
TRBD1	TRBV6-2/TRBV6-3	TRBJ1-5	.	TGTGCCAGCAGTTACAGAGGGGGCGGCCAGCCCCAGCATTTT	CASSYRGGGQPQHF
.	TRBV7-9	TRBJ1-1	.	TGTGCCAGCAGCCCCCCGGTCTGGGGTGAAGCTTTCTTT	CASSPPVWGEAFF
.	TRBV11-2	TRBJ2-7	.	TGTGCCAGCAGCCACTACCTGTCCGGACAGTGGCACTACGAGCAGTACTTC	CASSHYLSGQWHYEQYF
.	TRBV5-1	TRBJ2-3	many	TGCGCCAGCGACTGGGGGGAACGAGCAGATACGCAGTATTTT	CASDWGERADTQYF
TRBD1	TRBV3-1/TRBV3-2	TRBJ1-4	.	TGTGCCAGCAGCCAAGATGGTGGGACAGGGGGGCATGAAAAACTGTTTTTT	CASSQDGGTGGHEKLFF
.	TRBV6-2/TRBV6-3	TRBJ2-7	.	TGTGCCAGCAGTCTTGTCGGACTCCATCGCGAGCAGTACTTC	CASSLVGLHREQYF
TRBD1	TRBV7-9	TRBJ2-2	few	TGTGCCAGCAGCACAACAGGGGGCACCGGGGAGCTGTTTTTT	CASSTTGGTGELFF
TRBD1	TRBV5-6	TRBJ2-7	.	TGTGCCAGCAGCCCCGGGACAGAGTACGAGCAGTACTTC	CASSPGTEYEQYF
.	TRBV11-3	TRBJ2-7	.	TGTGCCAGCAGCTCGATGCCCGGGACGCCCTACGAGGAGCAGTACTTC	CASSSMPGTPYEEQYF
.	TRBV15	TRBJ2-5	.	TGTGCCACCAGCAGATTACGAGGGGGAGAGACCCAGTACTTC	CATSRLRGGETQYF
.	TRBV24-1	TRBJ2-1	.	TGTGCCACCAGTGACTCGAAAGGGGTAGCGTCCCGGAACTACAATGAGCAGTTCTTC	CATSDSKGVASRNYNEQFF
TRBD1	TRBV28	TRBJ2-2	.	TGTGCCAGCAGCTCTAGACAGGGAAGATGGGGGGAGCTGTTTTTT	CASSSRQGRWGELFF
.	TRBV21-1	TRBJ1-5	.	TGTGCCAGCAGCGCGGGGACAGGGAGAATGAATCAGCCCCAGCATTTT	CASSAGTGRMNQPQHF
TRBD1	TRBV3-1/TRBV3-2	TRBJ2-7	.	TGTGCCAGCAGCCAAGGGTCTAGTCGGGACAGGGAATACTTC	CASSQGSSRDREYF
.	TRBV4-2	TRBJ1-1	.	TGTGCCAGCAGCCAAGAGGGAGCAGCCTACGACACTGAAGCTTTCTTT	CASSQEGAAYDTEAFF
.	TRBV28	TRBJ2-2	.	TGTGCCATCGGGAGTTGGACAGTAAACACCGGGGAGCTGTTTTTT	CAIGSWTVNTGELFF
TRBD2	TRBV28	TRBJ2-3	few	TGTGCCAGCAGCTCTCGGGGGGAATTAACAGATACGCAGTATTTT	CASSSRGELTDTQYF
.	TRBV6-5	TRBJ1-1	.	TGTGCCATTATACCCACTGAAGCTTTCTTT	CAIIPTEAFF
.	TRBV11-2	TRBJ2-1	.	TGTGCCAGCAGCTTACCCGCCGTCGGGTCCGAGCAGTTCTTC	CASSLPAVGSEQFF
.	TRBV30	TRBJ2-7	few	TGTGCCTGGACAAAAACCTACGAGCAGTACTTC	CAWTKTYEQYF
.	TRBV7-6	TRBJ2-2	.	TGTGCCAGCAGCTTACTTGGCGGGAAACACACCGGGGAGCTGTTTTTT	CASSLLGGKHTGELFF
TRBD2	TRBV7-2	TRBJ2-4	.	TGTGCCAGCAGCCCGACGGGGGGAGGGCTGGCCAAAAACATTCAGTACTTC	CASSPTGGGLAKNIQYF
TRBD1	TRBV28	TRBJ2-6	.	TGTGCCAGCAGTAGTTACGCAGGGGGATTCTCTGGGGCCAACGTCCTGACTTTC	CASSSYAGGFSGANVLTF
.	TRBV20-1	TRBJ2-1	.	TGCAGTGCTAGCGAGGGTCGAGAGCAGTTCTTC	CSASEGREQFF
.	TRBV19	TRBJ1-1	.	TGTGCCAGTAGTGGTCAGGGGTCGTTAGAGAACACTGAAGCTTTCTTT	CASSGQGSLENTEAFF
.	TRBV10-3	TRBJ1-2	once	TGTGCCATCACCGAGGGGCAGTTAGCTAACTATGGCTACACCTTC	CAITEGQLANYGYTF
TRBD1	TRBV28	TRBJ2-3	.	TGTGCCAGCAGTGTTAGTACAGGGGGCATATTCTCATGGGCCCTCACAGATACGCAGTATTTT	CASSVSTGGIFSWALTDTQYF
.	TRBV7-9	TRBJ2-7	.	TGTGCCAGCTCAAGGGACATTGACTACGAGCAGTACTTC	CASSRDIDYEQYF
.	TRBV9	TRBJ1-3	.	TGTGCCAGCAGCGTAGGACCGTACTATGGAAACACCATATATTTT	CASSVGPYYGNTIYF
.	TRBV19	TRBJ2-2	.	TGTGCCAGTAGTGAACTGAACACCGGGGAGCTGTTTTTT	CASSELNTGELFF
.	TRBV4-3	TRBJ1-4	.	TGCGCCAGCAGCCCGGGAATCGGGGATGGGGAAAAACTGTTTTTT	CASSPGIGDGEKLFF
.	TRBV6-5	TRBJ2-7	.	TGTGCCAGCAGCACCGGGGGACAGACCTACGAGCAGTACTTC	CASSTGGQTYEQYF
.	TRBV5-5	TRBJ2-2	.	TGTGCCAGCAGCAGTAATAGCGGATTAAACACCGGGGAGCTGTTTTTT	CASSSNSGLNTGELFF
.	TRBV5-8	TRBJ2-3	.	TGTGCCAGCAGCTTGGAAGGGACTCAGGGGCCAGATACGCAGTATTTT	CASSLEGTQGPDTQYF
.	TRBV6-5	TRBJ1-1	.	TGTGCCAGCAGTTTCGGACCGGGTGAAGCTTTCTTT	CASSFGPGEAFF
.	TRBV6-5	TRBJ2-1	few	TGTGCCAGCCGGTCCCAAATGCCCTACAATGAGCAGTTCTTC	CASRSQMPYNEQFF
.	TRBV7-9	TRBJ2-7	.	TGTGCCAGCAGCCTTACTTTCTACGAGCAGTACTTC	CASSLTFYEQYF
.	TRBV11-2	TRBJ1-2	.	TGTGCCAGCAGCTTAGGTATGGGGAGAGGAGGCTACACCTTC	CASSLGMGRGGYTF
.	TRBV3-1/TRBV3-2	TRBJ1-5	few	TGTGCCAGCAGCCATCGGGGGGGGCCCCAGCATTTT	CASSHRGGPQHF
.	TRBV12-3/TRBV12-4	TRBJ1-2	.	TGTGCCAGCAGCTCTTGGGATGGCTACACCTTC	CASSSWDGYTF
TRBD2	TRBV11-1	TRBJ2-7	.	TGTGCCAGCAGTTCTACCGGGACTAGCTCGGGAGAGCAGTACTTC	CASSSTGTSSGEQYF
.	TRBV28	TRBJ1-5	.	TGTGCCAGCAGTTTTAAGCAGGAGATTAGCAATCAGCCCCAGCATTTT	CASSFKQEISNQPQHF
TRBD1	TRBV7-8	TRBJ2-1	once	TGTGCCAGCAGCTTATGGGGTGTGGGACAGGGGAGTAAGAATGAGCAGTTCTTC	CASSLWGVGQGSKNEQFF
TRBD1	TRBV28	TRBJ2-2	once	TGTGCCAGCAGGGGGACAGCGAACACCGGGGAGCTGTTTTTT	CASRGTANTGELFF
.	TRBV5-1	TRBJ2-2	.	TGCGCCAGCAGCTTCGACAACACCGGGGAGCTGTTTTTT	CASSFDNTGELFF
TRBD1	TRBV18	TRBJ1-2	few	TGTGCCAGCTCGATCGGACAGGGGGATACTGGCTACACCTTC	CASSIGQGDTGYTF
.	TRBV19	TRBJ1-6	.	TGTGCCAGTAGTATCCGAGCGGTGGGGGGGACATTTCCCCTCCACTTT	CASSIRAVGGTFPLHF